A single sample is the source of the 17 T cell receptor beta chains below, sequenced in a study of blood T cell repertoires in COVID-19. Data came from immunoSEQ multiplex PCR; TCRdb stores just in-frame clones and leaves some out. The table shows around 240,000 clones, with about 88% occurring only once. The sequenced sample was peripheral blood. These receptors all stem from a man in his forties with acute or convalescent COVID-19.

The chain recombines TRBV29-1 with TRBJ1-2; 7 bases fit TRBD1. CDR1 and CDR2 (germline): SQVTM, ANQGSEA. V lost 3 bases, J lost 2 bases, and 6 bases stayed unmatched. The CDR3 is made up of 14 amino acids. The CDR3 DNA follows: TGCAGCGTTGACCGACAGGGTAGGAACTATGGCTACACCTTC. Translation gives CSVDRQGRNYGYTF.

J is TRBJ2-7 and V is TRBV7-3; the D gene is possibly TRBD1 (6 bases). Germline V gene sequence: CDR1 SGHTA, CDR2 FQGTGA. This CDR3 is 15 amino acids long. V shed 2 bases and J shed 1 base, with 12 bases lying between them. This CDR3 is CASSLDAGVSYEQYF. The CDR3 nucleotides are TGTGCCAGCAGCTTAGACGCAGGGGTATCCTACGAGCAGTACTTC.

In this sample, this clone turned up once. This sequence joins TRBV28 and TRBJ2-1; 9 positions agree with TRBD2. This CDR3 is built from 15 residues. The V and J ends lost 6 bases and 7 bases, in that order; junction bases with no gene match: 10. In germline, CDR1 is MDHEN, CDR2 SYDVKM. The CDR3 nucleotides read TGTGCCAGCAGCCGTTTGCGCGGGGGGGCAAATGAGCAGTTCTTC. Protein sequence: CASSRLRGGANEQFF.

This clone was found once. The chain couples TRBV7-9 to TRBJ1-5; D perhaps matches TRBD1 (5 bases). V was clipped by 1 base and J by 8 bases, with 6 bases between them. The CDR3 is 12 amino acids. Germline CDR1 and CDR2: SEHNR and FQNEAQ (reference sequence). CDR3 sequence reads: CASSLGGEPQHF. For the CDR3, the DNA is TGTGCCAGCAGCTTAGGGGGGGAGCCCCAGCATTTT.

The chain links TRBV13 to TRBJ2-1; D perhaps matches TRBD1 (7 bases). Germline lookup yields CDR1 PRHDT and CDR2 FYEKMQ (reference sequence). The CDR3 runs to 21 residues. V lost 1 base to trimming and J lost 0 bases, with 25 bases between them. In nucleotides, the CDR3 is TGTGCCAGCAGCTTAGAAGCAGGGGGACGGGTAGCGGTCTTCTCCTACAATGAGCAGTTCTTC. This sequence encodes CASSLEAGGRVAVFSYNEQFF.

The chain recombines TRBV2 with TRBJ1-3; tentatively, D is TRBD1 (5 bases). CDR1 is SNHLY and CDR2 is FYNNEI in the germline V gene. The V end lost 6 bases, the J end lost 2 bases, and 14 bases lay between the germline ends. The CDR3 contains 15 residues. CDR3 sequence reads: CASSPPRAAGNTIYF. CDR3 in DNA: TGTGCCAGCAGCCCCCCCAGGGCTGCTGGAAACACCATATATTTT.

This clone showed up just a few times. The gene calls are TRBV3-1 (or the pseudogene TRBV3-2) and TRBJ2-4, with D possibly matching TRBD2 (5 bases). CDR1 LGHDT and CDR2 YNNKEL come from the germline V gene (reference sequence). Trimming left V 3 bases short and J 2 bases short, with 11 bases between. The length of the CDR3 is 15 residues. CDR3 coding DNA: TGTGCCAGCAGCCAGAGTAGCGCGACCAAAAACATTCAGTACTTC. Protein product: CASSQSSATKNIQYF.

Turning to this clone: At the DNA level, this CDR3 is encoded by other sequences in the same sample as well. This chain links TRBV30 with TRBJ1-1, with unresolved D. The CDR3 contains 13 residues. Germline V CDR1 and CDR2: GTSNPN, SVGIG (reference sequence). Trimming removed 0 bases at V and 1 base at J, with 6 bases between. The CDR3 reads CAWSVGGNTEAFF. CDR3 sequence (DNA): TGTGCCTGGAGTGTAGGCGGGAACACTGAAGCTTTCTTT.

This clone has a handful of counts. J is TRBJ2-1 and V is TRBV6-1; D call uncertain. Between the trimmed V and J ends, which lost 1 base and 6 bases, there was a span of 16 bases. This CDR3 spans 16 amino acids. Germline CDR1 is MNHNS and CDR2 is SASEGT. The CDR3 loop reads CASSEDPEPSGNEQFF. The CDR3 DNA sequence: TGTGCCAGCAGTGAAGATCCCGAGCCGTCCGGCAATGAGCAGTTCTTC.

V is TRBV28 and J is TRBJ1-5; D is uncertain. This CDR3 has 14 residues. V lost 1 base and J 0 bases, leaving 4 bases between the germline ends. The germline V gene encodes CDR1 MDHEN and CDR2 SYDVKM. The CDR3: CASSLSGSNQPQHF. CDR3 coding DNA: TGTGCCAGCAGTTTATCGGGTAGCAATCAGCCCCAGCATTTT.

This clone was counted only a few times. The chain joins TRBV2 to TRBJ1-1; D call uncertain. The CDR3 has 13 residues. The V end lost 6 bases, the J end lost 3 bases, and 11 bases lay between the germline ends. Looked up from germline, CDR1 is SNHLY and CDR2 is FYNNEI. CDR3: CASSNARDTEAFF. The CDR3, as DNA: TGTGCCAGCAGCAATGCCCGGGACACTGAAGCTTTCTTT.

This clone came up once. The rearrangement links TRBV9 to TRBJ1-2; D remains ambiguous. Germline CDR1 is SGDLS and CDR2 is YYNGEE. V shed 3 bases and J shed 2 bases, with 20 bases lying between them. The CDR3 runs to 17 residues. The CDR3 coding sequence is TGTGCCAGCAGCGGGGCCTCCCTAAACGACCGAAACTATGGCTACACCTTC. Its translation is CASSGASLNDRNYGYTF.

This chain connects TRBV5-1 to TRBJ2-2; 11 nucleotides line up with TRBD2. The CDR3 is made up of 18 amino acids. Germline V gene lookup returns CDR1 SGHRS and CDR2 YFSETQ. The V gene end was trimmed by 0 bases and the J gene end by 1 base; junction bases not matched to a gene: 5. The CDR3 region is CASSLEASGGMNTGELFF. In DNA, the CDR3 is TGCGCCAGCAGCTTGGAGGCTAGCGGGGGGATGAACACCGGGGAGCTGTTTTTT.

The chain recombines TRBV19 with TRBJ1-3; D possibly corresponds to TRBD1 (5 bases). The CDR3 is 15 residues long. Trimming stripped 2 bases from V and 3 bases from J, with 11 bases between. Germline CDR1 reads LNHDA; CDR2 reads SQIVND (reference sequence). The CDR3 spells CASSISPGYGNTIYF. DNA of the CDR3: TGTGCCAGTAGTATAAGTCCAGGGTATGGAAACACCATATATTTT.

The rearrangement uses TRBV6-1 and TRBJ1-2; D remains ambiguous. V lost 0 bases, J lost 3 bases, and 14 bases lay in between. The CDR3 covers 16 residues. Germline CDR1 reads MNHNS; CDR2 reads SASEGT. The CDR3 coding sequence is TGTGCCAGCAGTGAAGCTGGTCTGCCCTTAGACTATGGCTACACCTTC. Its protein is CASSEAGLPLDYGYTF.

This clone has a handful of counts. For the CDR3, the DNA is TGTGCCAGCAGCGTCCGGGACATAAACACCGGGGAGCTGTTTTTT. It encodes CASSVRDINTGELFF. The chain has TRBV7-8 and TRBJ2-2; possibly TRBD1 for D (6 bases). V lost 5 bases and J 2 bases, leaving 12 bases between the germline ends. Germline CDR1 reads SGHVS; CDR2 reads FQNEAQ. The CDR3 totals 15 residues.

On this clone: The germline gene is not matched at one end of the junction; a read error may be the cause. Distinct nucleotide sequences in the sample also encode this CDR3. This chain uses TRBV7-7 with TRBJ1-1; TRBD1 is a possible D gene (5 bases). The CDR3 length is 13 residues. Germline CDR1 and CDR2: SSHAT and FNYEAQ (reference sequence). CDR3 coding DNA: TGTGCTAGCAGCTTAGACAGGAACACTGAAGCTTTCTTT. Amino acid sequence: CASSLDRNTEAFF.